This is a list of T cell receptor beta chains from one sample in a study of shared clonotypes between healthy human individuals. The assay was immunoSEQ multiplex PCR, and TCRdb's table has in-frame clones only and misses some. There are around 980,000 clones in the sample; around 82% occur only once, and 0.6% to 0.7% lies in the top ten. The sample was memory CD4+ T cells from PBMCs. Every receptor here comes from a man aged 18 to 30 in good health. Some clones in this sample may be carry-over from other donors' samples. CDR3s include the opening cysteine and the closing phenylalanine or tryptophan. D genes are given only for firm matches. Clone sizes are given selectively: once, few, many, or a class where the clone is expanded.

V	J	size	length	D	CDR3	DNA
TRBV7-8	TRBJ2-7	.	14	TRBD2	CASSLSGIVYEQYF	TGTGCCAGCAGCTTAAGCGGGATCGTTTACGAGCAGTACTTC
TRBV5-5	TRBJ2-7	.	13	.	CASSLGTTYEQYF	TGTGCCAGCAGCTTGGGCACGACCTACGAGCAGTACTTC
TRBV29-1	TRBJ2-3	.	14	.	CSVEGTASTDTQYF	TGCAGCGTTGAAGGTACGGCTAGCACAGATACGCAGTATTTT
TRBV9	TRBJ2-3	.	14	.	CASSVAGSTDTQYF	TGTGCCAGCAGCGTAGCGGGGAGCACAGATACGCAGTATTTT
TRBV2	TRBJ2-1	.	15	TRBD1	CASSELGTGYNEQFF	TGTGCCAGCAGTGAATTAGGGACAGGTTACAATGAGCAGTTCTTC
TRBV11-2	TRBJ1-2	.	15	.	CASSLGPGRDYGYTF	TGTGCCAGCAGCTTAGGCCCGGGTAGGGACTATGGCTACACCTTC
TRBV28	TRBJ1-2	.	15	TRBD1	CASSLWGQQNYGYTF	TGTGCCAGCAGTTTATGGGGACAGCAGAATTATGGCTACACCTTC
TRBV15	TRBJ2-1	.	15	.	CATSRDHGWDNEQFF	TGTGCCACCAGCAGAGATCATGGGTGGGACAATGAGCAGTTCTTC
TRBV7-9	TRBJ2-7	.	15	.	CASSHSGDRSYEQYF	TGTGCCAGCAGCCATTCGGGGGACAGATCGTACGAGCAGTACTTC
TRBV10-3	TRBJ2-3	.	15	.	CAISPGDRGADTQYF	TGTGCCATCAGTCCGGGAGATCGGGGAGCAGATACGCAGTATTTT
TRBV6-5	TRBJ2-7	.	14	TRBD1	CASTRDRGSYEQYF	TGTGCCAGCACCCGGGACAGGGGGTCCTACGAGCAGTACTTC
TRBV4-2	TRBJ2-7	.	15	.	CASSQELAGSYEQYF	TGTGCCAGCAGCCAAGAGTTGGCAGGGTCCTACGAGCAGTACTTC
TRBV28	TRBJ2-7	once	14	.	CASRGGDHPYEQYF	TGTGCCAGCAGAGGAGGAGACCACCCCTACGAGCAGTACTTC
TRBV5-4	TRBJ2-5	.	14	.	CASSTPKNQETQYF	TGTGCCAGCAGCACGCCAAAGAACCAAGAGACCCAGTACTTC
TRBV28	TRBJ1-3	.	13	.	CASSAGSGNTIYF	TGTGCCAGCAGTGCGGGGTCTGGAAACACCATATATTTT
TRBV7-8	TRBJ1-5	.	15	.	CASSLASSNNQPQHF	TGTGCCAGCAGCTTAGCTTCCTCGAACAATCAGCCCCAGCATTTT
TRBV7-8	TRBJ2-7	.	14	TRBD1	CASSLEGQSYEQYF	TGTGCCAGCAGCTTAGAGGGACAGTCCTACGAGCAGTACTTC
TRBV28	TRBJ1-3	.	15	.	CASSLKGRAGNTIYF	TGTGCCAGCAGTTTAAAGGGCAGGGCTGGAAACACCATATATTTT
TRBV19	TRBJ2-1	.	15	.	CASSIGQGRDNEQFF	TGTGCCAGTAGTATTGGTCAGGGGAGGGACAATGAGCAGTTCTTC
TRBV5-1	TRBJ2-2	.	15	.	CASSPVVRTTGELFF	TGCGCCAGCAGCCCAGTTGTCAGGACCACCGGGGAGCTGTTTTTT
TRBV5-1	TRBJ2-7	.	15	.	CASSLVEGQVHEQYF	TGCGCCAGCAGCTTGGTTGAGGGCCAGGTTCACGAGCAGTACTTC
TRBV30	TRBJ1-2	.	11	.	CAWKGVKGYTF	TGTGCCTGGAAGGGGGTTAAGGGCTACACCTTC
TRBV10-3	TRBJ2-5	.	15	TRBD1	CAISLDRGPQETQYF	TGTGCCATCAGCTTAGACAGGGGGCCTCAAGAGACCCAGTACTTC
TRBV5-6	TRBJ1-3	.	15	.	CASSLGAQVGNTIYF	TGTGCCAGCAGCTTAGGGGCGCAAGTGGGAAACACCATATATTTT
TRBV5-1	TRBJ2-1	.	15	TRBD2	CASSGTGGTYNEQFF	TGCGCCAGCAGCGGAACGGGAGGGACCTACAATGAGCAGTTCTTC
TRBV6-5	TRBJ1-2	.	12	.	CASSQTPYGYTF	TGTGCCAGCAGTCAGACCCCTTATGGCTACACCTTC
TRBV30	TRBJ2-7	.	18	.	CAWSVRASVHVITYEQYF	TGTGCCTGGAGTGTACGGGCTAGCGTCCATGTGATTACCTACGAGCAGTACTTC
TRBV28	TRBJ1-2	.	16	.	CATYPGQGYFNYGYTF	TGTGCCACCTATCCGGGGCAGGGTTACTTCAACTATGGCTACACCTTC
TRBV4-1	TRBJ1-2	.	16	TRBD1	CASSQRYGQGDYGYTF	TGCGCCAGCAGCCAGAGATATGGACAGGGAGACTATGGCTACACCTTC
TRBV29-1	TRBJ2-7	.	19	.	CSVEDRSRRAKTRIHEQYF	TGCAGCGTTGAAGATAGGTCGCGTAGGGCCAAGACTAGGATCCACGAGCAGTACTTC
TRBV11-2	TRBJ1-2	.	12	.	CASSTSTYGYTF	TGTGCCAGCAGCACCTCGACCTATGGCTACACCTTC
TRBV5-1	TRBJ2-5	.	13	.	CASASTPSETQYF	TGCGCCAGCGCGAGTACCCCGTCAGAGACCCAGTACTTC
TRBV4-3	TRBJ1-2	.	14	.	CASSQGTDNYGYTF	TGCGCCAGCAGCCAAGGAACAGATAACTATGGCTACACCTTC
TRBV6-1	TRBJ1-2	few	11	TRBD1	CASTQGQLHTF	TGTGCCAGCACCCAGGGACAGTTGCACACCTTC
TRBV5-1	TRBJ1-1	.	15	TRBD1	CASGGTGGPNTEAFF	TGCGCCAGCGGGGGGACAGGGGGCCCCAACACTGAAGCTTTCTTT
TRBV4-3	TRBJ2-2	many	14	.	CASSQDPRGGELFF	TGCGCCAGCAGCCAAGATCCGAGAGGCGGGGAGCTGTTTTTT
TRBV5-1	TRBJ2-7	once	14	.	CASSFDGGAYEQYF	TGCGCCAGCAGCTTTGATGGAGGGGCCTACGAGCAGTACTTC
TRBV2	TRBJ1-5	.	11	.	CASGLGQPQHF	TGTGCCAGCGGACTCGGTCAGCCCCAGCATTTT
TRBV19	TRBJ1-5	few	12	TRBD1	CASSPQGGAQHF	TGTGCCAGTAGTCCCCAGGGGGGAGCCCAGCATTTT
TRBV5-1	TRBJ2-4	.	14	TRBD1	CASSSTGAKNIQYF	TGCGCCAGCAGCTCGACAGGGGCCAAAAACATTCAGTACTTC
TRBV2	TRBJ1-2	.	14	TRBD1	CASDVGQGGYGYTF	TGTGCCAGCGACGTGGGACAGGGAGGCTATGGCTACACCTTC
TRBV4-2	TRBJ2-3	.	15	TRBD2	CASSQDWREGATQYF	TGTGCCAGCAGCCAAGATTGGCGGGAGGGGGCTACGCAGTATTTT
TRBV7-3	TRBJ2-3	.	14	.	CASSFLSSTDTQYF	TGTGCCAGCAGCTTCTTATCTAGCACAGATACGCAGTATTTT
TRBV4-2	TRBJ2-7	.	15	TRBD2	CASSQDLTSGRKVYF	TGTGCCAGCAGCCAAGATCTGACTAGCGGGAGGAAAGTGTACTTC
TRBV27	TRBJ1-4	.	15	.	CASSLGDRGLEKLFF	TGTGCCAGCAGTCTCGGGGACCGCGGCCTTGAAAAACTGTTTTTT
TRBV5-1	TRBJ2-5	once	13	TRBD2	CASRTGTSWEQYF	TGCGCCAGCAGAACCGGGACTAGCTGGGAGCAGTACTTC
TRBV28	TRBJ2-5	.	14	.	CASSLTGYQETQYF	TGTGCCAGCAGTTTGACAGGTTATCAAGAGACCCAGTACTTC
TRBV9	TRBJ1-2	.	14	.	CASSAPGTPRGYTF	TGTGCCAGCAGCGCTCCCGGGACGCCGAGGGGCTACACCTTC
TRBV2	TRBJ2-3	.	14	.	CASTRGARADTQYF	TGTGCCAGCACCAGGGGGGCCCGGGCAGATACGCAGTATTTT
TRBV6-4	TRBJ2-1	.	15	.	CASSGLPSSYNEQFF	TGTGCCAGCAGTGGCCTACCGAGCTCCTACAATGAGCAGTTCTTC
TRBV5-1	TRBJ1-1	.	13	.	CASSLVRNTEAFF	TGCGCCAGCAGCTTGGTGAGAAATACTGAAGCTTTCTTT
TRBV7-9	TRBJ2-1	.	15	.	CASSRIAGDLREQFF	TGTGCCAGCAGCCGTATCGCCGGGGATTTACGTGAGCAGTTCTTC
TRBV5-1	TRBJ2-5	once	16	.	CASSGGAGVTQMTQYF	TGCGCCAGCAGCGGTGGGGCTGGGGTTACTCAGATGACCCAGTACTTC